These 5 T cell receptor beta chains came from one sample sequenced in a study of CD4+ T cells in melanoma (dated by TCRdb to about 2022). The library relied on the immunoSEQ multiplex PCR assay. TCRdb took over this immuneACCESS table, retaining in-frame rearrangements with V and J assigned. Such tables are incomplete; in checked studies, under half of the missing clones stem from an unresolved V gene, and the remainder is unexplained. This sample has about 50,000 clones in its table, and 75% to 90% of those were observed once. The ten largest clones take up roughly 10% of the sample. The sequencing input was peripheral blood. The source is a human donor with melanoma.

V gene TRBV10-3 combines with J gene TRBJ1-2; a possible D gene is TRBD1 (5 bases). This CDR3 has 16 residues. CDR1 ENHRY and CDR2 SYGVKD come from the germline V gene. Deletions cut 4 bases from V and 6 bases from J, with 21 bases between. CDR3 nucleotide sequence: TGTGCCATCAGTGTTCAGGCAGGGACCCTGGGTGATGGCTACACCTTC. Translation gives CAISVQAGTLGDGYTF.

The chain is built from TRBV7-6 and TRBJ2-7; a possible D gene is TRBD1 (5 bases). Trimming removed 3 bases at V and 6 bases at J, with 18 bases between. The length of the CDR3 is 15 residues. The germline V gene has CDR1 SGHVS and CDR2 FNYEAQ. CDR3 sequence reads: CASSLRSGSTGEQYF. DNA of the CDR3: TGTGCCAGCAGCTTGAGGTCAGGGTCCACGGGCGAGCAGTACTTC.

The chain links TRBV30 to TRBJ1-1; D is unresolved. Per germline, CDR1 GTSNPN and CDR2 SVGIG (reference sequence). The CDR3 spans 11 residues. V lost 4 bases and J lost 11, with 14 bases in between. CDR3 sequence: CAWTTLRRAFF. The CDR3 region has the DNA TGTGCCTGGACTACCCTACGGCGGGCTTTCTTT.

The chain has TRBV5-4 and TRBJ1-2, with a weak D call TRBD1 (6 bases). The CDR3 length is 16 residues. Germline CDR1 SGHNT, CDR2 YYREEE (reference sequence). V was cut by 1 base and J by 4 bases, with 17 bases left in between. Here the CDR3 DNA reads TGTGCCAGCAGCTTGCCGCCGGGGAGGGGGGGCTATGGCTACACCTTC. The encoded protein is CASSLPPGRGGYGYTF.

This chain connects TRBV14 to TRBJ1-3; D gene ambiguous. There are 17 residues in the CDR3. Trimming shortened V by 0 bases and J by 0 bases, and 12 bases separated the two germline ends. The germline CDR1 and CDR2 sequences are SGHDN and FVKESK. CDR3 nucleotide sequence: TGTGCCAGCAGCCAAGATCTTGTGTCCTACTCTGGAAACACCATATATTTT. Translating gives CASSQDLVSYSGNTIYF.